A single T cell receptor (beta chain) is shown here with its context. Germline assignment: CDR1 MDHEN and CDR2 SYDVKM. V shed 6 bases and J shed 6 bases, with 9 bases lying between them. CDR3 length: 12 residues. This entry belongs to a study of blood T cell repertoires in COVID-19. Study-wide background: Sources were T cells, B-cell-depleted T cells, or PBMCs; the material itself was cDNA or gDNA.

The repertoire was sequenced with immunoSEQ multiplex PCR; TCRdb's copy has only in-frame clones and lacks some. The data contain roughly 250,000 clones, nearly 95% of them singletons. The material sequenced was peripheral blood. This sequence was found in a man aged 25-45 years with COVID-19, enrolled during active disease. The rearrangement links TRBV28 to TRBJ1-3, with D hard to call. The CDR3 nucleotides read TGTGCCAGCAGCGAACAGCCAAACACCATATATTTT. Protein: CASSEQPNTIYF.